The T cell receptor (beta chain) under discussion was sequenced for a study of blood T cell repertoires in COVID-19. Background on the study: Sites across the United States, Italy and Spain contributed samples from acute and convalescent COVID-19.

CDR1 and CDR2 from the germline V gene are LGHDT and YNNKEL (reference sequence). V lost 4 bases, J lost 3 bases, and 6 bases stayed unmatched. The CDR3 is 15 residues long. This clone was seen more than once but under ten times. Assay: immunoSEQ multiplex PCR; the TCRdb copy retains only in-frame clones and omits some. The sample holds about 100,000 clones, around 85% seen once. The TCR comes from a man in his 70s with active or convalescent COVID-19. Sequencing used peripheral blood. The V gene is TRBV3-1 (or the pseudogene TRBV3-2), the J gene TRBJ2-7; 10 bases map to TRBD2. The CDR3 DNA is TGTGCCAGCAGCCCGCTAGCGGGAGATATCTACGAGCAGTACTTC. This codes for CASSPLAGDIYEQYF.